This T cell receptor (beta chain) emerged from a study of OX40 agonist ivuxolimab in advanced cancers. Study-level information: Dosing consisted of intravenous ivuxolimab at 0.01 to 10 mg/kg every 2 weeks. Anti-PD-1, anti-PD-L1 or anti-CTLA-4 therapy given earlier was allowed, and roughly 38% had some.

Autoimmune disease history or systemic immunosuppression disqualified patients. Losses at the gene ends were 0 bases for V and 4 bases for J; bases not matched to a gene: 14. Germline V gene lookup returns CDR1 SGHRS and CDR2 YFSETQ. CDR3 size: 19 residues. The table came from immunoSEQ multiplex PCR; TCRdb's copy has only in-frame clones and leaves some out. Found here are some 45,000 clones, approximately 91% of them singletons; the top ten hold about 19%. V is TRBV5-1 and J is TRBJ2-1; TRBD2 matches at 9 bases. The clonotype was recovered from an adult with an advanced solid tumor such as melanoma, head and neck, liver or kidney cancer. This sample comprised CD4+ or CD8+ T cells sorted from blood, obtained in a trial of the OX40 agonist ivuxolimab. The CDR3 protein is CASSLVLAGPRPFYNEQFF. The CDR3, as DNA: TGCGCCAGCAGCTTGGTTCTAGCGGGGCCCCGACCCTTTTACAATGAGCAGTTCTTC.